Sequencing of this T cell receptor beta chain was carried out in a study of T cells in Graves' hyperthyroidism and ophthalmopathy. Study overall: Peripheral blood was taken when the disease was first diagnosed, before any treatment began. Study findings and constraints: In blood, most of the thyroid clonotypes expanded above 0.001 were also present.

Researchers amplified the TCR beta CDR3 regions from RNA transcripts. The HTBI primer set was used in a first-round RT-PCR of the TCR CDR3. MiXCR, run by TCRdb on the multiplex PCR reads, gives a single entry per CDR3 protein. The table lists over 400,000 distinct CDR3 sequences, approximately 23% of them singletons. Ophthalmopathy in the patients scored at least 3 on Clinical Activity Score and at least 4 on NOSPECS grade, lasting under 3 months. V shed 1 base and J shed 7 bases, with 14 bases lying between them. The CDR3 contains 15 residues. CDR1 SGHNT and CDR2 YENEEA come from the germline V gene. The sample holds a few counts of this clonotype. Its antigen is currently unknown.

The sequence was obtained from a woman aged 70-85 years with Graves' ophthalmopathy. Sequencing was carried out using blood. The rearrangement joins TRBV11-3 to TRBJ2-1, with D possibly being TRBD1 or TRBD2 (5 bases each). Here the CDR3 reads CASSLGDGDFNEQFF. The DNA of the CDR3 is TGTGCCAGCAGCTTAGGGGACGGGGATTTTAATGAGCAGTTCTTC.